Given below is one T cell receptor beta chain in context. Measured with immunoSEQ multiplex PCR; TCRdb has only the in-frame clones, and not every one. The table has fewer than 350,000 clones, roughly 93% seen once. These data belong to a study of blood T cell repertoires in COVID-19. Overall study context: The United States, Italy and Spain supplied acute and convalescent COVID-19 samples.

Losses at the gene ends were 1 base for V and 7 bases for J; bases not matched to a gene: 0. Germline V gene data show CDR1 as LGHDT and CDR2 as YNNKEL (reference sequence). The CDR3 covers 14 residues. Sequenced input: PBMCs or T cells enriched from blood (not recorded which). The sequence derives from a woman aged 40-49 years with acute COVID-19. This chain joins TRBV3-1 (or the pseudogene TRBV3-2) and TRBJ1-6; TRBD1 matches 8 bases. The CDR3 nucleotides read TGTGCCAGCAGCCAAGGGGACAGGAATTCACCCCTCCACTTT. Protein: CASSQGDRNSPLHF.